A single TCR beta chain is shown here with its context. Sample-barcoded 5' priming and a J-beta primer mix drove a second PCR of about 7 to 11 cycles. TCRdb fed the 5' RACE reads into MiXCR, producing one record per CDR3 protein. The sample has 710,000 or so distinct CDR3 sequences; about 24% are singletons. This sample stems from a study of blood T cells in healthy people across ages. Germline assignment: CDR1 MNHEY and CDR2 SVGEGT. The ends were cut back, 7 bases at V and 8 bases at J, with 14 bases in the middle. This CDR3 has 12 amino acids. The clonotype originates from a man between 65 and 79 years old in good health. Sequenced: blood. V gene TRBV6-2 or TRBV6-3 combines with J gene TRBJ1-1; TRBD1 is a possible D gene (5 bases). The CDR3, as DNA: TGTGCCAGCACCCGGGGCTATGGGGAAGCTTTCTTT. It is translated as CASTRGYGEAFF.